This T cell receptor beta chain was recovered during a study of human T cells and chemical hapten exposure. The CDR3 has 14 amino acids. Germline CDR1 and CDR2: MNHEY and SMNVEV (reference sequence). Trimming stripped 9 bases from V and 3 bases from J, with 18 bases between. This clonotype was recorded at least ten times. The time point denotes: pre-sensitization, week 0. Treatment reported: therapeutic diphenylcyclopropenone sensitization with weekly scalp DPC. A single record per CDR3 protein comes from TCRdb applying MiXCR to the RACE reads. The profile shows over 300,000 distinct CDR3 sequences, 4% to 6% of them singletons.

The rearrangement joins TRBV27 to TRBJ2-7; the D is unclear. The sequences come from whole blood, collected in connection with sensitization to the hapten diphenylcyclopropenone (DPC). The TCR comes from a woman between 50 and 59 years old with alopecia areata. Some clones in this sample may be carry-over from other donors' samples. The CDR3 DNA is TGTGCCAGTCCCGGTCAACCCCTCGTCTACGAGCAGTACTTC. As protein: CASPGQPLVYEQYF.